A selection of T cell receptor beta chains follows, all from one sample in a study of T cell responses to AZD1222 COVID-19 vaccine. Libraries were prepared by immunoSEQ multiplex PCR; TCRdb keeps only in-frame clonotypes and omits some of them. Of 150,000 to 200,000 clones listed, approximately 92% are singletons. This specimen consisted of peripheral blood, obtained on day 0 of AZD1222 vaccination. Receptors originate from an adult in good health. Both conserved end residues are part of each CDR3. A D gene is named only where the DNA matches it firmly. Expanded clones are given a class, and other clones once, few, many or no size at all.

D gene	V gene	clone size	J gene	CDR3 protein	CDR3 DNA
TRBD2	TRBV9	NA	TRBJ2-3	CASSVAKQRLAQADTQYF	TGTGCCAGCAGCGTAGCGAAGCAAAGACTAGCTCAAGCAGATACGCAGTATTTT
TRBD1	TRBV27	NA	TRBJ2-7	CASSRWTGVYEQYF	TGTGCCAGCAGTCGCTGGACAGGGGTCTACGAGCAGTACTTC
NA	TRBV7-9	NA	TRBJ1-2	CASSPKQGPWGYTF	TGTGCCAGCAGCCCGAAACAGGGACCCTGGGGCTACACCTTC
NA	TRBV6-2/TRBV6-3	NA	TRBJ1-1	CASSYSEAGLNTEAFF	TGTGCCAGCAGTTACTCGGAAGCAGGTTTGAACACTGAAGCTTTCTTT
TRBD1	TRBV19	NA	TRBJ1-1	CASSVSDRGVTEAFF	TGTGCCAGTAGTGTATCGGACAGGGGCGTTACTGAAGCTTTCTTT
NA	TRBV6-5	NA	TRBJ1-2	CASSLHGPGYTF	TGTGCCAGCAGTTTGCATGGACCGGGCTACACCTTC
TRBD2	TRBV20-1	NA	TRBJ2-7	CSASLWTSGRIGEQYF	TGCAGTGCTAGTCTCTGGACTAGCGGGAGAATAGGTGAGCAGTACTTC
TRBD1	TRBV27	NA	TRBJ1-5	CASSLRDRVTNQPQHF	TGTGCCAGCAGTTTAAGGGACAGGGTTACCAATCAGCCCCAGCATTTT
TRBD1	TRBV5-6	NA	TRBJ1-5	CASSSSTGIGQPQHF	TGTGCCAGCAGCTCCTCGACAGGGATCGGCCAGCCCCAGCATTTT
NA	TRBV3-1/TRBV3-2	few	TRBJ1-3	CASSQAPGMGNTIYF	TGTGCCAGCAGCCAAGCTCCGGGGATGGGAAACACCATATATTTT
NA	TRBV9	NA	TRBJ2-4	CASSVDPAKNIQYF	TGTGCCAGCAGCGTAGATCCAGCCAAAAACATTCAGTACTTC
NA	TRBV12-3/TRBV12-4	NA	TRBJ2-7	CASSSETIDEQYF	TGTGCCAGCAGTTCGGAGACTATCGACGAGCAGTACTTC
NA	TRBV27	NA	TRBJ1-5	CASSRGLLNPSNQPQHF	TGTGCCAGCAGTCGGGGACTTCTCAACCCGAGCAATCAGCCCCAGCATTTT
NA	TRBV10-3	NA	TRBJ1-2	CASSSGDGYTF	TGTGCCAGCAGTAGTGGAGATGGCTACACCTTC
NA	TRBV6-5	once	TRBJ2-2	CASRYGSADTGELFF	TGTGCCAGCAGATACGGATCCGCAGACACCGGGGAGCTGTTTTTT
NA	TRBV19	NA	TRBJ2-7	CASTGKGHSYEQYF	TGTGCCAGTACGGGAAAGGGGCACTCCTACGAGCAGTACTTC
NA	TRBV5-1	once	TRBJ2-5	CASRSVGTGEETQYF	TGCGCCAGCAGATCGGTGGGCACGGGCGAGGAGACCCAGTACTTC
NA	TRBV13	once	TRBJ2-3	CASSSRVDHPDTQYF	TGTGCCAGCAGTTCTAGAGTAGACCACCCAGATACGCAGTATTTT
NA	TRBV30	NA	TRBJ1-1	CAWGRGTVNTEAFF	TGTGCCTGGGGGAGAGGAACAGTCAACACTGAAGCTTTCTTT
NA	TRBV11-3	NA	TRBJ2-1	CASSSTGEYNEQFF	TGTGCCAGCAGCTCCACAGGAGAATACAATGAGCAGTTCTTC
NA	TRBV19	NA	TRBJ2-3	CASSTGRAIADTQYF	TGTGCCAGTAGTACTGGCAGGGCGATTGCAGATACGCAGTATTTT